This TCR beta chain was profiled in a study of CD8+CD57+ T cells in acquired aplastic anemia. Study-wide background: The mean DNA yield obtained from sorted CD4+ and CD8+ cells came to about 3.2 ug. Researchers reported that healthy donors averaged roughly 9.8 million reads for CD4+ cells.

Profiling that covered TCR beta VDJ and CDR3 relied on genomic DNA as its template. TCRdb redid the calling of the reads with MiXCR, one entry per CDR3 protein. Here the sample spans over 150,000 distinct CDR3 sequences, 35% to 55% being singletons. The sample holds many counts of this clonotype. Its antigen is unidentified. Germline V lookup: CDR1 SGHDT, CDR2 YYEEEE. Trimming took off 4 bases at V and 1 base at J, with 16 bases between the two ends. The CDR3 is 16 residues long. Findings of the study overall: Roughly 30 CD8+ CDR3 sequences occurred in both the patients and the controls. The CD8+ Simpson's diversity of patients and controls was not significantly different.

Sequenced material: sorted CD4+, CD8+, or CD8+CD57+ T cells (not recorded which) from PBMCs. The TCR originated in a human donor in good health. The rearrangement links TRBV5-6 to TRBJ2-3; D possibly corresponds to TRBD1 (6 bases). CDR3: CASSPNFRTGTDTQYF. DNA for the CDR3: TGTGCCAGCAGCCCCAATTTCCGGACAGGCACAGATACGCAGTATTTT. The variable domain in full, completed from reference TRBV5-6 and TRBJ2-3, reads DAGVTQSPTHLIKTRGQQVTLRCSPKSGHDTVSWYQQALGQGPQFIFQYYEEEERQRGNFPDRFSGHQFPNYSSELNVNALLLGDSALYLCASSPNFRTGTDTQYFGPGTRLTVL.